The next 32 T cell receptor beta chains were all read from a single sample in a study of cytomegalovirus exposure and HLA in healthy donors. Vbeta (60) and Jbeta (13) primers were used in the PCR. Using immunoSEQ multiplex PCR, the repertoire was profiled, and TCRdb retains in-frame clones only, with some absent. The sample gives some 97,000 clones, 79% of which show up once; approximately 4.2% is in the top ten. Sequenced material: PBMCs. The receptors come from a female donor in good health and CMV-seropositive.

The rearrangement uses TRBV6-6 and TRBJ1-1; D is possibly TRBD1 (6 bases). Looked up from germline, CDR1 is MNHNY and CDR2 is SVGAGI (reference sequence). The CDR3 spans 15 residues. Trimming stripped 6 bases from V and 5 bases from J, with 19 bases between. The DNA for the CDR3 is TGTGCCAGCAGCCCCACCGGACAGCGCCCTACTGAAGCTTTCTTT. This gives the protein CASSPTGQRPTEAFF.

This rearrangement joins TRBV30 to TRBJ2-1; TRBD2 agrees at 9 bases. V lost 5 bases and J lost 6; bases outside the gene matches: 2. The CDR3 is 12 amino acids. Germline CDR1 is GTSNPN and CDR2 is SVGIG (reference sequence). CDR3 protein: CAWGGRGNEQFF. CDR3 coding DNA: TGTGCCTGGGGCGGGAGGGGCAATGAGCAGTTCTTC.

This chain connects TRBV6-6 to TRBJ1-1, with TRBD1 matching 8 bases. V shed 6 bases, J shed 1 base, and the junction held 4 bases outside the gene matches. This CDR3 has 14 residues. The V gene's germline CDR1 is MNHNY and CDR2 SVGAGI (reference sequence). The CDR3 region has the DNA TGTGCCAGCAGGTTGACAGGGGCGAACACTGAAGCTTTCTTT. Residues: CASRLTGANTEAFF.

The V and J genes are TRBV6-5 and TRBJ1-2; 9 bases are a match to TRBD1. This CDR3 spans 14 amino acids. Trimming removed 5 bases from V and 2 bases from J; junction bases left unmatched: 3. Germline CDR1 and CDR2: MNHEY and SVGAGI. DNA for the CDR3: TGTGCCAGCAGTGAACAGGGGGCGAACTATGGCTACACCTTC. Its protein is CASSEQGANYGYTF.

This rearrangement joins TRBV5-1 to TRBJ1-4; D not certain. The CDR3 is 16 amino acids. V lost 0 bases, J lost 7 bases, and 16 bases lay in between. CDR1 is SGHRS, CDR2 YFSETQ, per germline. The CDR3 nucleotides are TGCGCCAGCAGCTTGGTGTTGCGAGAACTAAGTGAAAAACTGTTTTTT. Its translation is CASSLVLRELSEKLFF.

This sequence joins TRBV19 and TRBJ2-7; D uncertain. V was cut by 3 bases and J by 3 bases, with 12 bases left in between. The CDR3 loop spans 14 amino acids. The germline V gene has CDR1 LNHDA and CDR2 SQIVND (reference sequence). In DNA form, the CDR3 reads TGTGCCAGTAGTATCCTTCCGCGGTTCTACGAGCAGTACTTC. Protein product: CASSILPRFYEQYF.

A note on this clone: The same CDR3 arises from other DNA sequences in this sample as well. V gene TRBV5-1 combines with J gene TRBJ2-1; a possible D gene is TRBD1 (6 bases). The CDR3 runs 14 residues. Germline V gene lookup returns CDR1 SGHRS and CDR2 YFSETQ. V was shortened by 0 bases and J by 8 bases, with 12 bases between the two germline ends. Here the CDR3 reads CASSLGQGFDEQFF. In DNA form, the CDR3 reads TGCGCCAGCAGCTTGGGGCAGGGGTTCGATGAGCAGTTCTTC.

In this sample, this clone turned up once. The genes are TRBV5-1 and TRBJ2-2; D is unresolved. The CDR3 runs 14 residues. CDR1 is SGHRS, CDR2 YFSETQ, per germline. V dropped 0 bases and J dropped 3 bases, with 6 bases sitting between them. This chain's CDR3 is CASSLVPDTGELFF. The CDR3, as DNA: TGCGCCAGCAGCTTGGTGCCAGACACCGGGGAGCTGTTTTTT.

This clone was observed a handful of times. The rearrangement uses TRBV6-1 and TRBJ1-2, with D unclear. The ends were cut back, 4 bases at V and 3 bases at J, with 9 bases in the middle. The CDR3 covers 13 residues. Germline V gene data show CDR1 as MNHNS and CDR2 as SASEGT. CDR3 in amino acids: CASSAAGDYGYTF. Here the CDR3 DNA reads TGTGCCAGCAGTGCCGCGGGTGACTATGGCTACACCTTC.

This chain links TRBV28 with TRBJ1-2; D remains ambiguous. The CDR3 extends over 11 amino acids. V lost 3 bases, J lost 4 bases, and 3 bases lay in between. The germline CDR1 and CDR2 sequences are MDHEN and SYDVKM. CDR3 coding DNA: TGTGCCAGCAGTTTTCTCTATGGCTACACCTTC. Translated, it gives CASSFLYGYTF.

V gene TRBV5-1 combines with J gene TRBJ2-3; no reliable D call. Germline CDR1 SGHRS, CDR2 YFSETQ. V lost 3 bases, J lost 5 bases, and 7 bases lay in between. The CDR3 runs 12 residues. Written as DNA, the CDR3 is TGCGCCAGCAGCTCAACATTAGATACGCAGTATTTT. Translation gives CASSSTLDTQYF.

The chain has TRBV5-1 and TRBJ2-6; TRBD1 aligns across 7 bases. Germline values: CDR1 SGHRS, CDR2 YFSETQ. The CDR3 totals 17 residues. Trimming removed 4 bases from V and 1 base from J; junction bases left unmatched: 8. This chain's CDR3 is CASSPTRTGSGANVLTF. CDR3 DNA: TGCGCCAGCAGCCCGACCCGGACAGGATCTGGGGCCAACGTCCTGACTTTC. The variable domain in full, completed from reference TRBV5-1 and TRBJ2-6, reads KAGVTQTPRYLIKTRGQQVTLSCSPISGHRSVSWYQQTPGQGLQFLFEYFSETQRNKGNFPGRFSGRQFSNSRSEMNVSTLELGDSALYLCASSPTRTGSGANVLTFGAGSRLTVL.

This clone showed up just a few times. This chain joins TRBV2 and TRBJ1-5; 7 nucleotides align to TRBD1. The CDR3 covers 16 residues. Looked up from germline, CDR1 is SNHLY and CDR2 is FYNNEI. V shed 2 bases and J 6 bases; nucleotides not matched to a gene: 10. CDR3: CASSERRDRSPQPQHF. CDR3 nucleotides: TGTGCCAGCAGTGAAAGGCGGGACAGAAGTCCTCAGCCCCAGCATTTT. The whole variable domain, remainder taken from reference TRBV2 and TRBJ1-5, is EPEVTQTPSHQVTQMGQEVILRCVPISNHLYFYWYRQILGQKVEFLVSFYNNEISEKSEIFDDQFSVERPDGSNFTLKIRSTKLEDSAMYFCASSERRDRSPQPQHFGDGTRLSIL.

The chain is built from TRBV2 and TRBJ2-4, with 11 positions matching TRBD1. This CDR3 has 16 amino acids. Per the germline V gene, CDR1 is SNHLY and CDR2 is FYNNEI. V shed 3 bases and J 12 bases; nucleotides not matched to a gene: 13. The CDR3 sequence is CASSEDRGRREHSQYF. CDR3 sequence (DNA): TGTGCCAGCAGTGAGGACAGGGGGCGAAGGGAGCACAGTCAGTACTTC.

The rearrangement uses TRBV7-6 and TRBJ2-2; no firm D call. Germline CDR1 is SGHVS and CDR2 is FNYEAQ. V dropped 1 base and J dropped 7 bases, with 7 bases sitting between them. The CDR3 sequence is 13 residues long. CDR3 region: CASSLELYGELFF. CDR3 coding DNA: TGTGCCAGCAGCTTAGAGCTCTACGGGGAGCTGTTTTTT.

The rearrangement links TRBV23-1 to TRBJ1-6; 8 bases agree with TRBD1. TRBV23-1 falls under the ORF class, with uncertain function. This CDR3 is built from 16 residues. After removal of 0 bases from V and 6 bases from J, the junction contained 4 bases not matched to a gene. This CDR3 reads CASSQSLDRGNSPLHF. DNA of the CDR3: TGCGCCAGCAGTCAATCCCTCGACAGGGGTAATTCACCCCTCCACTTT.

The CDR3 loop is CASRHGQGITNEKLFF. The CDR3 DNA reads TGTGCAAGTCGCCACGGACAGGGCATAACTAATGAAAAACTGTTTTTT. The J gene is TRBJ1-4, the V gene TRBV12-2; the DNA was not used to check the table's D call, TRBD1. TRBV12-2 has pseudogene status. CDR3 length: 16 residues.

This sequence joins TRBV7-9 and TRBJ1-3, with TRBD1 as a possible D gene (5 bases). The CDR3 consists of 11 residues. V lost 5 bases to trimming and J lost 8 bases, with 7 bases between them. CDR1 and CDR2 (germline): SEHNR, FQNEAQ (reference sequence). DNA for the CDR3: TGTGCCAGCAGCCCCAGGGACACCATATATTTT. The encoded protein is CASSPRDTIYF.

V gene TRBV14 combines with J gene TRBJ2-1; 11 bases agree with TRBD2. This CDR3 comprises 16 residues. The germline V gene has CDR1 SGHDN and CDR2 FVKESK. V trimming: 4 bases; J trimming: 5 bases; junction bases outside the gene matches: 7. The CDR3 loop is CASSRLAGGLNNEQFF. The CDR3 region has the DNA TGTGCCAGCAGCCGCCTAGCGGGGGGCCTTAACAATGAGCAGTTCTTC.

This clone turned up a few times. The DNA of the CDR3 is TGTGCCAGCAGTTTATTCCCGGGACAGGGGGTAAATGGCTACACCTTC. Translated: CASSLFPGQGVNGYTF. This sequence joins TRBV27 and TRBJ1-2; 11 bases are a match to TRBD1. V lost 1 base to trimming and J lost 6 bases; unmatched junction nucleotides: 7. Germline V gives CDR1 MNHEY, CDR2 SMNVEV (reference sequence). This CDR3 contains 16 residues.

The chain couples TRBV28 to TRBJ1-2; possible D gene TRBD1, 6 bases. CDR1 is MDHEN and CDR2 is SYDVKM in the germline V gene. The V gene lost 7 bases and the J gene lost 6 bases, with 15 bases spanning the gap. The CDR3 is 13 residues long. The DNA for the CDR3 is TGTGCCAGCACACACCTCCAGGGGAATGGCTACACCTTC. Translated, it gives CASTHLQGNGYTF.

CDR3 bases: TGTGCCAGTAGTATGGTACAGGGGGCGAACACCGGGGAGCTGTTTTTT. The encoded protein is CASSMVQGANTGELFF. The J gene is TRBJ2-2, the V gene TRBV19; TRBD1 agrees at 8 bases. This CDR3 contains 16 residues. Per the germline V gene, CDR1 is LNHDA and CDR2 is SQIVND (reference sequence). V shed 3 bases and J 0 bases; nucleotides not matched to a gene: 3.

The chain joins TRBV9 to TRBJ1-2, with 7 bases that match TRBD1. The length of the CDR3 is 13 residues. Germline CDR1 reads SGDLS; CDR2 reads YYNGEE. V was clipped by 3 bases and J by 7 bases; unmatched bases: 6. CDR3 nucleotides: TGTGCCAGCAGCGCGTCGACAGGGCCTGGCTACACCTTC. Translation gives CASSASTGPGYTF.

This clone is categorized as medium-sized (0.01 to 0.1%). The J gene is TRBJ2-1, the V gene TRBV4-2, with D unresolved. Germline-derived CDR1 and CDR2 are LGHNA and YNFKEQ. V was pared by 4 bases and J by 3 bases, with 10 bases between. This CDR3 has 14 amino acids. The CDR3 nucleotides read TGTGCCAGCAGCCGAGAGACAATCTACAATGAGCAGTTCTTC. It encodes CASSRETIYNEQFF.

CDR3 coding DNA: TGCGCCAGCAGCCAAGGATTAGGGGACGAGCAGTACTTC. Protein sequence: CASSQGLGDEQYF. The rearrangement links TRBV4-3 to TRBJ2-7, with D possibly matching TRBD1 (5 bases). The CDR3 is 13 residues long. The V gene lost 1 base and the J gene lost 5 bases, with 9 bases spanning the gap. CDR1 and CDR2 (germline): LGHNA, YSLEER.

The gene calls are TRBV19 and TRBJ1-1; D gene ambiguous. The CDR3 spans 12 residues. V lost 7 bases to trimming and J lost 1 base, with 7 bases between them. The germline gives CDR1 LNHDA, CDR2 SQIVND (reference sequence). The CDR3 spells CASTRGNTEAFF. The DNA of the CDR3 is TGTGCCAGTACACGGGGGAACACTGAAGCTTTCTTT.

This clone is categorized as medium-sized. The chain is built from TRBV5-1 and TRBJ1-6; D is possibly TRBD1 (6 bases). Trimming took off 4 bases at V and 7 bases at J, with 12 bases between the two ends. Per germline, CDR1 SGHRS and CDR2 YFSETQ. CDR3 length: 14 amino acids. CDR3 sequence: CASSEGQLNSPLHF. CDR3 bases: TGCGCCAGCAGCGAAGGACAGCTAAATTCACCCCTCCACTTT.

V and J are TRBV4-1 and TRBJ2-2; 8 bases align to TRBD2. The CDR3 contains 17 residues. Germline trimming cut 5 bases from V and 8 bases from J; bases unmatched to any gene: 16. Per germline, CDR1 MGHRA and CDR2 YSYEKL. CDR3: CASSFPEGLGYSGELFF. CDR3 nucleotide sequence: TGCGCCAGCAGCTTCCCGGAGGGACTAGGTTATTCTGGGGAGCTGTTTTTT.

V usage is TRBV29-1 and J usage is TRBJ2-2; 7 nucleotides line up with TRBD1. J was trimmed by 0 bases and V by 7 bases; bases with no gene match: 5. This CDR3 comprises 14 residues. Germline CDR1 and CDR2: SQVTM and ANQGSEA. In nucleotides, the CDR3 is TGCAGCGGGGGACAGTCAGCGAACACCGGGGAGCTGTTTTTT. It codes for CSGGQSANTGELFF.

The chain carries TRBV6-5 and TRBJ2-7, with TRBD1 as a possible D gene (5 bases). With 6 bases removed from V and 3 bases from J, the gap between germline ends came to 18 bases. The CDR3 has 15 amino acids. CDR1 MNHEY and CDR2 SVGAGI come from the germline V gene. The CDR3, as DNA: TGTGCCAGCAGGACCCCAGGGTCCTCCTACTACGAGCAGTACTTC. Its translation: CASRTPGSSYYEQYF.

The CDR3 region has the DNA TGTGCTAGTGGTCTCGACAGGGACGGCACTGAAGCTTTCTTT. It codes for CASGLDRDGTEAFF. V is TRBV12-5 and J is TRBJ1-1; 7 nucleotides match TRBD1. Per the germline V gene, CDR1 is LGHNT and CDR2 is FRNRAP. The CDR3 loop spans 14 amino acids. V dropped 5 bases and J dropped 4; count of bases not matched to a gene: 7. The variable domain in full, completed from reference TRBV12-5 and TRBJ1-1, reads DARVTQTPRHKVTEMGQEVTMRCQPILGHNTVFWYRQTMMQGLELLAYFRNRAPLDDSGMPKDRFSAEMPDATLATLKIQPSEPRDSAVYFCASGLDRDGTEAFFGQGTRLTVV.

The V call is TRBV25-1, the J call TRBJ1-2; D is uncertain. This CDR3 is 11 amino acids long. Looked up from germline, CDR1 is MGHDK and CDR2 is SYGVNS. V lost 5 bases and J 3 bases, leaving 4 bases between the germline ends. The CDR3 nucleotides are TGTGCCAGCAGTAGAGACTATGGCTACACCTTC. Translated, it gives CASSRDYGYTF.